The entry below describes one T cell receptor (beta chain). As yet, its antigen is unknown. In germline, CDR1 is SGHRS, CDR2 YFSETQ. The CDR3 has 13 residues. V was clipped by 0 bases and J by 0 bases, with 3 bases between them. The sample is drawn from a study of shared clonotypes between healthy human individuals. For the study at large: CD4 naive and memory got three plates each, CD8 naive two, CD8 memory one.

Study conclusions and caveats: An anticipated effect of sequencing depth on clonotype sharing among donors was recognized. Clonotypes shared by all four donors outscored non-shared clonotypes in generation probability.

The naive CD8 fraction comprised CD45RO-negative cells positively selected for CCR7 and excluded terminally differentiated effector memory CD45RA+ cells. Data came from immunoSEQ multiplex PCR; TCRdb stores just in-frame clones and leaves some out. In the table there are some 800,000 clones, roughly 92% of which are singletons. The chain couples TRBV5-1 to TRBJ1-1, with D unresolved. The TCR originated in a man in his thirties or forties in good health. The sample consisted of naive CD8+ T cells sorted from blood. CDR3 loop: CASSLVLNTEAFF. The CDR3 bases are TGCGCCAGCAGCTTGGTCCTGAACACTGAAGCTTTCTTT.